The following is a T cell receptor beta chain sequence with its context. The antigen is unknown. This sample is part of a study of cytomegalovirus exposure and HLA in healthy donors. V lost 0 bases, J lost 4 bases, and 9 bases lay in between. The CDR3 is 14 amino acids. Germline CDR1 and CDR2: SGHTA and FQGTGA. The PCR had 60 Vbeta and 13 Jbeta primers. Sequencing used immunoSEQ multiplex PCR; TCRdb keeps in-frame clones, though not all of them. The specimen's table records roughly 110,000 clones. Findings of the study overall: A few of the chains that were CMV-associated were confirmed in vitro to be specific for CMV antigens. According to an earlier analysis, most TCR beta V segments yielded productive rearrangements about 87% or about 30% of the time.

Source material: PBMCs. The genes are TRBV7-3 and TRBJ2-5; D possibly corresponds to TRBD1 (5 bases). The clonotype originates from a man in his forties in good health and CMV-seropositive. The CDR3 nucleotides read TGTGCCAGCAGCTTAACGCCTCAGGGAGAGACCCAGTACTTC. Translation gives CASSLTPQGETQYF.